This is a list of T cell receptor beta chains from one sample in a study of response to subunit inactivated influenza vaccine. MiXCR, run by TCRdb on the RT-PCR reads, gives a single entry per CDR3 protein. The repertoire has about 160,000 distinct CDR3 sequences, 11% of them found once; the top ten carry 12%. This specimen was non-naive T cells sorted from PBMCs, taken 45 days after vaccination. Receptor source: a man aged 50 to 60 who received an inactivated influenza vaccine. CDR3s include the opening cysteine and the closing phenylalanine or tryptophan. A D gene is named only where the DNA matches it firmly. Clone size, where shown, is once, few, many, or a class for clones that have expanded.

j_call v_call clone_size cdr3_length d_call cdr3_nt cdr3_aa
TRBJ2-1 TRBV7-2 - 15 TRBD2 TGTGCCAGCAGCTTTCGGACTAGCGGACCCCAGGTGGCGTTCTTC CASSFRTSGPQVAFF
TRBJ2-3 TRBV15 few 14 TRBD2 TGTGCCACCAGCCGAGCGGGGTACACAGATACGCAGTATTTT CATSRAGYTDTQYF
TRBJ1-2 TRBV6-2/TRBV6-3 many 14 - TGTGCCAGCTCCTTCCCCCAGGGGAACTATGGCTACACCTTC CASSFPQGNYGYTF
TRBJ2-7 TRBV6-2/TRBV6-3 few 14 - TGTGCCAGCAGCGAAGGAGGGGCTTACTACGAGCAGTACTTC CASSEGGAYYEQYF
TRBJ2-1 TRBV6-1 - 17 TRBD2 TGTGCCAGCAGTCCCAAGGCCGGGACTAGCTTAGGTTATGAGCAGTTCTTC CASSPKAGTSLGYEQFF
TRBJ2-1 TRBV20-1 - 15 TRBD2 TGCAGTGCTCCCCCCCTTAGCGGGAGGCGGCCAAAGCAGTTCTTC CSAPPLSGRRPKQFF
TRBJ2-1 TRBV10-3 many 11 - TGTGCCATCAGTGAAGACAATGAGCAGTTCTTC CAISEDNEQFF
TRBJ2-2 TRBV27 once 18 - TGTGCCAGCAGTTTACTCCTCGGCAGAATTCGGGCGGCCGGGGAGCTGTTTTTT CASSLLLGRIRAAGELFF
TRBJ1-1 TRBV7-6 few 16 - TGTGCCAGCAGCTTAGCTGCTGAACTTCAGAACACTGAAGCTTTCTTT CASSLAAELQNTEAFF
TRBJ2-3 TRBV7-6 few 17 - TGTGCCAGCAGCTTAGCGCATACGGGGGAAGACACAGATACGCAGTATTTT CASSLAHTGEDTDTQYF
TRBJ2-4 TRBV7-2 - 16 - TGTGCCAGCAGCTTAGAATTCCAGGGGCGGTCAGGCATTCAGTACTTC CASSLEFQGRSGIQYF
TRBJ1-6 TRBV20-1 - 15 TRBD1 TGCAGTGCTAGGGAGGGGGCCCTCCTTAATTCACCCCTCCACTTT CSAREGALLNSPLHF
TRBJ1-2 TRBV6-1 few 13 - TGTGCCAGCAAGGGAGGGCTCGCCTATGGCTACACCTTC CASKGGLAYGYTF
TRBJ2-1 TRBV6-5 - 14 - TGTGCCAGCAGTTTTGGTAGCGTCTACAATGAGCAGTTCTTC CASSFGSVYNEQFF
TRBJ2-3 TRBV4-1 few 21 - TGCGCCAGCAGCCAAGGATCACCCCTCAGGGGGGGGCGCCTCGGAGCAGATACGCAGTATTTT CASSQGSPLRGGRLGADTQYF
TRBJ2-1 TRBV3-1 many 13 TRBD1 TGTGCCAGCAGCCAGGGACAGGGATTTCGGCAGTTCTTC CASSQGQGFRQFF
TRBJ1-4 TRBV5-5 - 14 - TGTGCCAGCAGCCGGGGCAGGGATAATGAAAAACTGTTTTTT CASSRGRDNEKLFF
TRBJ2-1 TRBV2 many 14 TRBD1 TGTGCCAGCAAGGGACAGGGGTTTCTCAATGAGCAGTTCTTC CASKGQGFLNEQFF
TRBJ2-7 TRBV12-3/TRBV12-4 many 15 TRBD2 TGTGCCAGCAGTTTAGCTAGCGGGAGAAACGACGAGCAGTACTTC CASSLASGRNDEQYF
TRBJ2-1 TRBV4-3 many 18 TRBD2 TGCGCCAGCAGCCAAGAATCGCCGTTCGGCGGGGGGGCCGGTGAGCAGTTCTTC CASSQESPFGGGAGEQFF
TRBJ2-7 TRBV28 few 11 - TGTGCCAGCAACTCATTTTACGAGCAGTACTTC CASNSFYEQYF
TRBJ2-7 TRBV18 few 15 TRBD1 TGTGCCAGCTCACCACGGGGATTACAGGGGGTCGAGCAGTACTTC CASSPRGLQGVEQYF
TRBJ2-4 TRBV4-2 many 16 TRBD2 TGTGCCAGCAGCCAGACTTTAGCGGGAGTACGCAACATTCAGTACTTC CASSQTLAGVRNIQYF
TRBJ2-2 TRBV12-3/TRBV12-4 - 13 TRBD1 TGTGCCAGCCAGGGGGCGTTGAGCGGGGAGCTGTTTTTT CASQGALSGELFF
TRBJ1-4 TRBV6-1 many 13 TRBD1 TGTGCCAGCAGCACAGGGGGTGTTGAAAAACTGTTTTTT CASSTGGVEKLFF
TRBJ1-2 TRBV24-1 few 16 TRBD1 TGTGCCACCAGTGATGTTTCAGGGGGCAATGGAGATGGCTACACCTTC CATSDVSGGNGDGYTF
TRBJ2-3 TRBV6-1 - 14 TRBD1 TGTGCCAGCAGGCCGACAGGGGGAGCAGATACGCAGTATTTT CASRPTGGADTQYF
TRBJ2-7 TRBV4-3 few 15 - TGCGCCAGCAGCCGGATGGTCGGCGGAACGGACGAGCAGTACTTC CASSRMVGGTDEQYF
TRBJ2-7 TRBV11-3 - 14 TRBD2 TGTGCCAGCAGCTTACAGGCTAGCGGGGGCGAGCAGTACTTC CASSLQASGGEQYF
TRBJ2-6 TRBV12-3/TRBV12-4 - 16 - TGTGCCAGCAGTTTACTGGGGGCGCTCGGGGCCAACGTCCTGACTTTC CASSLLGALGANVLTF
TRBJ2-7 TRBV5-6 - 15 - TGTGCCAGCAGCTTCGTCGGGGGTGGGAACAGCGAGCAGTACTTC CASSFVGGGNSEQYF
TRBJ1-5 TRBV5-5 many 15 TRBD1 TGTGCCAGCAGCTTGGGGGTGGCAGGGGGGCAGCCCCAGCATTTT CASSLGVAGGQPQHF
TRBJ2-1 TRBV5-1 many 15 - TGCGCCAGCAGCTTGGACGGTATTACCTACAATGAGCAGTTCTTC CASSLDGITYNEQFF
TRBJ2-6 TRBV20-1 few 16 - TGCAGTGCTAGAACCTGGGGGGCTTCTGGGGCCAACGTCCTGACTTTC CSARTWGASGANVLTF
TRBJ2-5 TRBV20-1 - 13 - TGCAGTGCTCCTCCCCAGGGCGTGGAGACCCAGTACTTC CSAPPQGVETQYF
TRBJ2-5 TRBV7-2 many 14 - TGTGCCAGCAGCCCTACGAGGGTCCAAGAGACCCAGTACTTC CASSPTRVQETQYF
TRBJ1-1 TRBV18 - 13 - TGTGCCAGCTCACCACTTATTGACACTGAAGCTTTCTTT CASSPLIDTEAFF
TRBJ2-2 TRBV12-3/TRBV12-4 many 16 - TGTGCCAGCAGTTTAGTGGAGGGGGGAGACACCGGGGAGCTGTTTTTT CASSLVEGGDTGELFF
TRBJ2-4 TRBV20-1 - 14 - TGCAGTGTTTCTAATTCTATAGCCAAAAACATTCAGTACTTC CSVSNSIAKNIQYF
TRBJ2-7 TRBV6-2/TRBV6-3 few 14 - TGTGCCAGCAGAGACTTCCGGGGGCATTACGAGCAGTACTTC CASRDFRGHYEQYF
TRBJ2-7 TRBV6-5 few 13 - TGTGCCAGCAGTTATTACCGGGACATCGAGCAGTACTTC CASSYYRDIEQYF
TRBJ2-1 TRBV5-1 few 16 TRBD2 TGCGCCAGCAGCTTGGTAAGGGTTCGCCTTGGGACTAGAAAGTTCTTC CASSLVRVRLGTRKFF
TRBJ1-2 TRBV12-3/TRBV12-4 many 14 - TGTGCCAGCAGTTTAAACCCTGAGACATATGGCTACACCTTC CASSLNPETYGYTF
TRBJ1-2 TRBV12-3/TRBV12-4 - 13 - TGTGCCAGCAGTTTCATGTCTAACTATGGCTACACCTTC CASSFMSNYGYTF
TRBJ2-1 TRBV29-1 - 14 TRBD1 TGCAGCGTCACCCGGGACAGGAAATTCAATGAGCAGTTCTTC CSVTRDRKFNEQFF
TRBJ2-5 TRBV7-2 many 16 TRBD1 TGTGCCAGCAGCATCGGCACAGGGGAACGCGAAGAGACCCAGTACTTC CASSIGTGEREETQYF
TRBJ2-1 TRBV12-5 few 15 - TGTGCCACCAGCCAAGGCAACGGCAATTACAATGAGCAGTTCTTC CATSQGNGNYNEQFF
TRBJ1-1 TRBV20-1 few 13 - TGCAGTGCTAGTGAAGGGAGGGGGTCTGAAGCTTTCTTT CSASEGRGSEAFF
TRBJ2-2 TRBV12-3/TRBV12-4 many 16 TRBD2 TGTGCCAGCAGTTTATTCGCGGGGGGGAACACCGGGGAGCTGTTTTTT CASSLFAGGNTGELFF
TRBJ2-7 TRBV27 few 14 TRBD1 TGTGCCAGCAGTGCCCGGGACAGGTCCTACGAGCAGTACTTC CASSARDRSYEQYF